What follows are 23 T cell receptor beta chains derived from one specimen sequenced in a study of blood T cell repertoires in COVID-19. The protocol was immunoSEQ multiplex PCR, while the TCRdb copy is restricted to in-frame clones and leaves out a portion. The sample lists under 130,000 clones; about 90% were seen once. Sequenced input: peripheral blood. The receptors stem from a human donor in a cohort sampled during active COVID-19.

V and J are TRBV5-1 and TRBJ2-5; D perhaps matches TRBD1 (8 bases). The germline gives CDR1 SGHRS, CDR2 YFSETQ. The CDR3 is made up of 16 amino acids. The V and J ends lost 4 bases and 5 bases respectively, with 21 bases between them. CDR3 DNA: TGCGCCAGCAGCCCACAGGGGGTAGCGGGTTCGGAGACCCAGTACTTC. Protein sequence: CASSPQGVAGSETQYF.

The gene calls are TRBV7-8 and TRBJ2-5; TRBD1 might be the D (6 bases). V dropped 7 bases and J dropped 1 base, with 10 bases sitting between them. The CDR3 consists of 13 residues. The germline CDR1 and CDR2 sequences are SGHVS and FQNEAQ. CDR3 DNA: TGTGCCAGCACTCGAGGGGGCCAAGAGACCCAGTACTTC. Encoded protein: CASTRGGQETQYF. The full variable domain, in which reference TRBV7-8 and TRBJ2-5 provide the parts outside the CDR3, is GAGVSQSPRYKVAKRGQDVALRCDPISGHVSLFWYQQALGQGPEFLTYFQNEAQLDKSGLPSDRFFAERPEGSVSTLKIQRTQQEDSAVYLCASTRGGQETQYFGPGTRLLVL.

The chain uses TRBV6-4 and TRBJ2-1; 10 nucleotides align to TRBD2. V lost 5 bases to trimming and J lost 7 bases; unmatched junction nucleotides: 8. Per the germline V gene, CDR1 is MRHNA and CDR2 is SNTAGT. The CDR3 consists of 15 residues. The CDR3 region is CASSYSGGQGNEQFF. CDR3 nucleotides: TGTGCCAGCAGTTATAGCGGGGGGCAGGGGAATGAGCAGTTCTTC.

This clone was picked up a small number of times. This chain uses TRBV7-2 with TRBJ1-1; unclear D gene. Germline V gene sequence: CDR1 SGHTA, CDR2 FQGNSA. V dropped 1 base and J dropped 1 base, with 4 bases sitting between them. The length of the CDR3 is 13 residues. For the CDR3, the DNA is TGTGCCAGCAGCTTAGAAGCGAACACTGAAGCTTTCTTT. Translated, it gives CASSLEANTEAFF.

The V gene is TRBV5-6, the J gene TRBJ2-1; D not certain. V was cut by 4 bases and J by 6 bases, with 5 bases left in between. The V gene's germline CDR1 is SGHDT and CDR2 YYEEEE. The CDR3 sequence is 11 residues long. CDR3 bases: TGTGCCAGCAGCGTGAGCAATGAGCAGTTCTTC. It translates to CASSVSNEQFF. The complete variable domain, with remaining parts taken from reference TRBV5-6 and TRBJ2-1, reads DAGVTQSPTHLIKTRGQQVTLRCSPKSGHDTVSWYQQALGQGPQFIFQYYEEEERQRGNFPDRFSGHQFPNYSSELNVNALLLGDSALYLCASSVSNEQFFGPGTRLTVL.

The chain couples TRBV19 to TRBJ2-6; D call uncertain. Trimming stripped 6 bases from V and 1 base from J, with 7 bases between. CDR3 length: 14 amino acids. The germline gives CDR1 LNHDA, CDR2 SQIVND (reference sequence). The CDR3 here is CASREQSGANVLTF. CDR3 bases: TGTGCCAGTAGGGAGCAATCTGGGGCCAACGTCCTGACTTTC.

The chain recombines TRBV10-3 with TRBJ2-2, with 10 bases matching TRBD1. Per the germline V gene, CDR1 is ENHRY and CDR2 is SYGVKD. CDR3 length: 15 residues. V dropped 6 bases and J dropped 5; count of bases not matched to a gene: 6. The CDR3 region has the DNA TGTGCCATCAGGGGGACAGGGGTGGAAACCGGGGAGCTGTTTTTT. This codes for CAIRGTGVETGELFF.

The rearrangement joins TRBV19 to TRBJ2-1, with 9 nucleotides matching TRBD2. The CDR3 loop spans 13 amino acids. Germline V gene data show CDR1 as LNHDA and CDR2 as SQIVND (reference sequence). Trimming cost V 3 bases and J 9 bases; bases outside gene matches: 3. The CDR3 region is CASSILAGIEQFF. As DNA, the CDR3 is TGTGCCAGTAGTATCCTAGCGGGAATTGAGCAGTTCTTC.

This chain connects TRBV3-1 (or the pseudogene TRBV3-2) to TRBJ2-5, with no clear D. The CDR3 length is 13 residues. Between the trimmed V and J ends, which lost 3 bases and 5 bases, there was a span of 10 bases. Germline lookup yields CDR1 LGHDT and CDR2 YNNKEL (reference sequence). CDR3 sequence reads: CASSQRSVETQYF. In DNA, the CDR3 is TGTGCCAGCAGCCAGAGGTCCGTTGAGACCCAGTACTTC.

This chain joins TRBV28 and TRBJ2-5; TRBD2 matches 10 bases. This CDR3 has 15 amino acids. V shed 5 bases and J 2 bases; nucleotides not matched to a gene: 5. In germline, CDR1 is MDHEN, CDR2 SYDVKM. The CDR3 DNA reads TGTGCCAGCAGTCCTAGCGGGAGCGGTCAAGAGACCCAGTACTTC. As protein: CASSPSGSGQETQYF. The full variable domain, its missing parts supplied by reference TRBV28 and TRBJ2-5, is DVKVTQSSRYLVKRTGEKVFLECVQDMDHENMFWYRQDPGLGLRLIYFSYDVKMKEKGDIPEGYSVSREKKERFSLILESASTNQTSMYLCASSPSGSGQETQYFGPGTRLLVL.

The rearrangement uses TRBV10-3 and TRBJ2-7; TRBD1 agrees at 7 bases. CDR3 length: 14 amino acids. Per the germline V gene, CDR1 is ENHRY and CDR2 is SYGVKD. V shed 4 bases, J shed 4 bases, and the junction held 7 bases outside the gene matches. The CDR3 sequence is CAISGRQGGYEQYF. CDR3 coding DNA: TGTGCCATCAGTGGGAGACAGGGTGGGTACGAGCAGTACTTC.

The gene calls are TRBV5-5 and TRBJ2-1; perhaps TRBD2 as D (5 bases). V lost 1 base to trimming and J lost 4 bases, with 21 bases between them. The CDR3 is made up of 18 amino acids. Germline lookup yields CDR1 SGHKS and CDR2 YYEKEE (reference sequence). This CDR3 is CASSLSVRAENRYNEQFF. The CDR3 bases are TGTGCCAGCAGCTTGTCTGTGAGAGCGGAGAATAGGTACAATGAGCAGTTCTTC.

This clone was observed a few times. The chain employs TRBV5-4 and TRBJ2-2; TRBD1 aligns across 9 bases. The CDR3 covers 16 residues. From germline, CDR1 is SGHNT and CDR2 YYREEE (reference sequence). V gave up 4 bases and J gave up 5 bases; unmatched junction bases: 9. The CDR3 DNA reads as TGTGCCAGCAGCAACTCCGGGACAGGGAGGACCGGGGAGCTGTTTTTT. Translated, it gives CASSNSGTGRTGELFF.

The CDR3 nucleotides read TGTGCCAGCAGCTTGTACGGAGGGGGCGAAGAGACCCAGTACTTC. This gives the protein CASSLYGGGEETQYF. The gene calls are TRBV7-9 and TRBJ2-5; tentative D call: TRBD1 (7 bases). Trimming took off 3 bases at V and 3 bases at J, with 14 bases between the two ends. Germline V gene lookup returns CDR1 SEHNR and CDR2 FQNEAQ (reference sequence). CDR3 length: 15 amino acids.

This chain links TRBV2 with TRBJ1-1, with D uncertain. Germline CDR1 and CDR2: SNHLY and FYNNEI. CDR3 size: 14 residues. The ends were cut back, 10 bases at V and 2 bases at J, with 17 bases in the middle. The CDR3: CATTFLEGNTEAFF. The CDR3 DNA reads TGTGCCACCACTTTCCTTGAGGGTAACACTGAAGCTTTCTTT.

The chain uses TRBV27 and TRBJ2-2; D might be TRBD2 (7 bases). The CDR3 is made up of 14 amino acids. Trimming took 3 bases from V and 6 from J, leaving 11 bases between them. The germline CDR1 and CDR2 sequences are MNHEY and SMNVEV (reference sequence). This CDR3 reads CASSFQGRAGELFF. The CDR3 coding sequence is TGTGCCAGCAGTTTCCAGGGGAGGGCCGGGGAGCTGTTTTTT.

V is TRBV12-3 or TRBV12-4 and J is TRBJ1-5; D remains ambiguous. This CDR3 spans 13 amino acids. V gave up 2 bases and J gave up 5 bases, with 7 bases separating them. CDR3 in amino acids: CASSLSEHQPQHF. The CDR3 DNA reads as TGTGCCAGCAGTTTATCGGAGCATCAGCCCCAGCATTTT.

The chain couples TRBV7-9 to TRBJ2-1; 7 bases line up with TRBD2. The trim removed 6 bases at V and 3 bases at J, leaving 8 bases unmatched. The germline CDR1 and CDR2 sequences are SEHNR and FQNEAQ (reference sequence). The CDR3 sequence is 15 residues long. CDR3 in amino acids: CASSRNSGFYNEQFF. In DNA form, the CDR3 reads TGTGCCAGCAGTCGCAATAGCGGGTTCTACAATGAGCAGTTCTTC.

V usage is TRBV3-1 (or the pseudogene TRBV3-2) and J usage is TRBJ2-4; possibly TRBD1 for D (6 bases). Germline assignment: CDR1 LGHDT and CDR2 YNNKEL (reference sequence). V lost 0 bases and J 9 bases, leaving 12 bases between the germline ends. The CDR3 is made up of 14 amino acids. CDR3 residues: CASSQESRGGIQYF. The CDR3 DNA is TGTGCCAGCAGCCAAGAAAGCCGAGGGGGCATTCAGTACTTC.

The chain links TRBV24-1 to TRBJ1-5; D uncertain. The CDR3 is 15 amino acids. V lost 4 bases and J lost 5, with 14 bases in between. CDR1 KGHDR and CDR2 SFDVKD come from the germline V gene. The CDR3 sequence: CATSDPGPGDQPQHF. CDR3 in DNA: TGTGCCACCAGTGACCCAGGACCCGGGGATCAGCCCCAGCATTTT.

The rearrangement joins TRBV19 to TRBJ2-2; tentative D call: TRBD1 (6 bases). V was cut by 7 bases and J by 0 bases, with 12 bases left in between. CDR1 and CDR2 (germline): LNHDA, SQIVND (reference sequence). This CDR3 region has 15 residues. The CDR3 DNA sequence: TGTGCCAGTACCGAACAGGGCGCGAACACCGGGGAGCTGTTTTTT. Translating gives CASTEQGANTGELFF.

V is TRBV5-1 and J is TRBJ1-2; 10 bases match TRBD1. The CDR3 runs 15 residues. CDR1 and CDR2 from the germline V gene are SGHRS and YFSETQ. Trimming cost V 6 bases and J 3 bases; bases outside gene matches: 8. The CDR3 here is CASTARDRGDYGYTF. The DNA of the CDR3 is TGCGCCAGCACTGCCCGGGACAGGGGAGACTATGGCTACACCTTC.

This sequence joins TRBV10-3 and TRBJ2-7; TRBD2 agrees at 9 bases. Germline CDR1 reads ENHRY; CDR2 reads SYGVKD. CDR3 size: 14 residues. V trimming: 4 bases; J trimming: 5 bases; junction bases outside the gene matches: 6. The CDR3 coding sequence is TGTGCCATCAGTGGCGGGAGGGACGGCGACGAGCAGTACTTC. Protein product: CAISGGRDGDEQYF.